These 17 T cell receptor beta chains came from one sample sequenced in a study of regulatory T cells. Study results and caveats: Compared with autologous conventional CD4+ cells and control regulatory cells, CD3G-deficient regulatory T cells showed reduced diversity.

Their specific antigens are unknown. The PCR used 52 TRBV and 13 TRBJ primers. Here immunoSEQ multiplex PCR was the method, and the copy in TCRdb shows in-frame clones only, minus some. The data show some 2,000 clones, 75% to 95% seen once. Sequencing input: CD4+ Tregs sorted from blood. Receptors were obtained from a child under 18 with CD3G deficiency.

The V gene is TRBV19, the J gene TRBJ1-1; TRBD1 is a possible D gene (6 bases). The CDR3 runs to 14 residues. Looked up from germline, CDR1 is LNHDA and CDR2 is SQIVND (reference sequence). Trimming removed 5 bases at V and 11 bases at J, with 21 bases between. CDR3 sequence (DNA): TGTGCCAGTAGTCCGAGATTACAGGGAAGAGAGGCTTTCTTT. This codes for CASSPRLQGREAFF. Full variable domain (outside the CDR3, taken from reference TRBV19 and TRBJ1-1): DGGITQSPKYLFRKEGQNVTLSCEQNLNHDAMYWYRQDPGQGLRLIYYSQIVNDFQKGDIAEGYSVSREKKESFPLTVTSAQKNPTAFYLCASSPRLQGREAFFGQGTRLTVV.

CDR3 amino acids: CASSLAGGKLTYEQYF. Written as DNA, the CDR3 is TGTGCCAGCAGTTTAGCGGGGGGAAAACTCACCTACGAGCAGTACTTC. The chain is built from TRBV28 and TRBJ2-7; 8 nucleotides align to TRBD2. V lost 2 bases, J lost 2 bases, and 8 bases stayed unmatched. The CDR3 length is 16 residues. The germline gives CDR1 MDHEN, CDR2 SYDVKM.

The V gene is TRBV7-9, the J gene TRBJ1-1, with D perhaps matching TRBD1 (6 bases). V lost 5 bases and J 1 base, leaving 8 bases between the germline ends. CDR3 length equals 13 residues. Germline V CDR1 and CDR2: SEHNR, FQNEAQ (reference sequence). CDR3: CASSLTGNTEAFF. The CDR3 coding sequence is TGTGCCAGCAGCCTGACAGGGAACACTGAAGCTTTCTTT.

This clone appeared a single time. The chain is built from TRBV28 and TRBJ2-1; weak D call: TRBD2 (7 bases). The CDR3 spans 16 residues. Germline CDR1 MDHEN, CDR2 SYDVKM. V lost 6 bases and J 3 bases, leaving 18 bases between the germline ends. CDR3 nucleotides: TGTGCCAGCAGCCTCCGTCGGGGGGCTAACTACAATGAGCAGTTCTTC. Translated: CASSLRRGANYNEQFF. Full variable domain (remainder filled in from reference TRBV28 and TRBJ2-1): DVKVTQSSRYLVKRTGEKVFLECVQDMDHENMFWYRQDPGLGLRLIYFSYDVKMKEKGDIPEGYSVSREKKERFSLILESASTNQTSMYLCASSLRRGANYNEQFFGPGTRLTVL.

The J gene is TRBJ2-1, the V gene TRBV10-2; tentatively, D is TRBD2 (6 bases). This CDR3 is built from 13 residues. Between the trimmed V and J ends, which lost 7 bases and 9 bases, there was a span of 16 bases. CDR1 and CDR2 (germline): WSHSY, SAAADI. As DNA, the CDR3 is TGCGCCAGCACAGGGCGGGACGGGGGTGAGCAGTTCTTC. It translates to CASTGRDGGEQFF.

The V gene is TRBV6-1, the J gene TRBJ1-1; D ambiguous. The germline V gene encodes CDR1 MNHNS and CDR2 SASEGT. Trimming stripped 5 bases from V and 0 bases from J, with 7 bases between. The CDR3 loop spans 13 amino acids. The CDR3 loop reads CASSMVLNTEAFF. The CDR3 DNA sequence: TGTGCCAGCAGTATGGTCTTGAACACTGAAGCTTTCTTT.

J is TRBJ2-5 and V is TRBV7-9; TRBD2 might be the D (5 bases). Trimming pared 5 bases from V and 2 bases from J, leaving 15 bases between. CDR1 and CDR2 from the germline V gene are SEHNR and FQNEAQ (reference sequence). The CDR3 length is 15 residues. For the CDR3, the DNA is TGTGCCAGCAGCCCCAGAGGGTCTTCACAAGAGACCCAGTACTTC. Amino acid sequence: CASSPRGSSQETQYF.

The chain links TRBV5-1 to TRBJ2-6; 7 bases are a match to TRBD1. This CDR3 spans 15 amino acids. CDR1 is SGHRS and CDR2 is YFSETQ in the germline V gene. The V segment lost 4 bases and the J segment 1 base; nucleotides outside the gene matches: 2. CDR3: CASSATGSGANVLTF. The CDR3 DNA reads as TGCGCCAGCAGCGCGACAGGGTCTGGGGCCAACGTCCTGACTTTC.

V usage is TRBV18 and J usage is TRBJ2-3; D is possibly TRBD2 (5 bases). The CDR3 spans 16 residues. Trimming cost V 3 bases and J 2 bases, with 15 bases left between them. Germline values: CDR1 KGHSH, CDR2 LQKENI. The CDR3 spells CASSPRVSQNTDTQYF. The CDR3 DNA is TGTGCCAGCTCACCGCGGGTCTCCCAGAACACAGATACGCAGTATTTT.

The chain couples TRBV2 to TRBJ2-1; 10 bases fit TRBD2. The J segment lost 7 bases and the V segment lost 5 bases, leaving 8 bases of the junction unmatched. This CDR3 has 15 amino acids. From germline, CDR1 is SNHLY and CDR2 FYNNEI. CDR3 in DNA: TGTGCCAGCAGTTCCCTAGCGGGAGCTCTGAATGAGCAGTTCTTC. Residues: CASSSLAGALNEQFF.

This chain uses TRBV7-9 with TRBJ1-2; 7 bases align to TRBD1. The V gene's germline CDR1 is SEHNR and CDR2 FQNEAQ (reference sequence). V was pared by 5 bases and J by 6 bases, with 9 bases of the junction left unmatched. The CDR3 has 14 amino acids. CDR3 nucleotides: TGTGCCAGCAGCACGGACAGGCTCGGGGATGGCTACACCTTC. Translation gives CASSTDRLGDGYTF.

The chain couples TRBV6-6 to TRBJ2-7; the D gene is possibly TRBD2 (5 bases). The germline V gene encodes CDR1 MNHNY and CDR2 SVGAGI (reference sequence). This CDR3 has 12 amino acids. Trimming shortened V by 4 bases and J by 4 bases, and 8 bases separated the two germline ends. The CDR3 DNA is TGTGCCAGCAGTTCTAGCCGATACGAGCAGTACTTC. Translating gives CASSSSRYEQYF.

The chain uses TRBV6-1 and TRBJ2-7, with 9 nucleotides matching TRBD2. The ends lost 7 bases at V and 0 bases at J; junction bases unmatched: 4. The CDR3 totals 14 residues. Germline CDR1 is MNHNS and CDR2 is SASEGT. The CDR3 is CASMNSGSSYEQYF. The CDR3 coding sequence is TGTGCCAGCATGAATAGCGGGAGCTCCTACGAGCAGTACTTC.

The chain links TRBV11-3 to TRBJ2-3, with 7 bases matching TRBD1. J was trimmed by 1 base and V by 5 bases; bases with no gene match: 9. This CDR3 spans 16 amino acids. Germline V gene sequence: CDR1 SGHNT, CDR2 YENEEA. The DNA for the CDR3 is TGTGCCAGCAGCCCCCAGAGGACAGGAGGCACAGATACGCAGTATTTT. As protein: CASSPQRTGGTDTQYF.

The chain is built from TRBV18 and TRBJ2-2, with D maybe TRBD2 (6 bases). Germline V lookup: CDR1 KGHSH, CDR2 LQKENI. This CDR3 comprises 16 residues. Trimming removed 3 bases at V and 6 bases at J, with 17 bases between. The CDR3 DNA reads as TGTGCCAGCTCACCGTCACGGGAGAGGCGTTCCGGGGAGCTGTTTTTT. As protein: CASSPSRERRSGELFF. Together with reference TRBV18 and TRBJ2-2, the CDR3 gives the full variable domain: NAGVMQNPRHLVRRRGQEARLRCSPMKGHSHVYWYRQLPEEGLKFMVYLQKENIIDESGMPKERFSAEFPKEGPSILRIQQVVRGDSAAYFCASSPSRERRSGELFFGEGSRLTVL.

This clone was seen a single time. The chain uses TRBV11-2 and TRBJ2-7, with D uncertain. V lost 4 bases and J 2 bases, leaving 9 bases between the germline ends. The CDR3 consists of 13 residues. The germline CDR1 and CDR2 sequences are SGHAT and FQNNGV. CDR3 nucleotides: TGTGCCAGCAGCTCCAGTAAGGCCTACGAGCAGTACTTC. This gives the protein CASSSSKAYEQYF.

This clone was recorded only once. DNA for the CDR3: TGTGCCATCAGTGTGTTACAGTCCGGGGAGCTGTTTTTT. Translation: CAISVLQSGELFF. V gene TRBV10-3 combines with J gene TRBJ2-2, with unresolved D. Germline V lookup: CDR1 ENHRY, CDR2 SYGVKD. This CDR3 spans 13 amino acids. Between the trimmed V and J ends, which lost 4 bases and 6 bases, there was a span of 9 bases.